This T cell receptor (beta chain) stems from a study of regulatory T cells in long-lasting Graves disease (dated by TCRdb to about 2021). Regarding the research as a whole: In the newly diagnosed Graves' disease group, patients had been taking antithyroid drugs for less than 3 months. A total of about 35 samples underwent TCR sequencing, from about 13 patients with persistent Graves' disease and roughly 20 patients with newly diagnosed Graves' disease. Persistent Graves' disease patients were compared with newly diagnosed Graves' disease patients by peripheral blood TCR sequencing and RNA sequencing. The study took place in China and was registered as a clinical trial. The study at large found these results: Only the TCR beta chain was sequenced and analyzed. The authors acknowledged the small sample size as a limitation that may reduce accuracy. Preferential use of TRBV28, TRBJ1-2 and TRBJ2-5 was observed in persistent disease, whereas TRBV20-1 and TRBJ2-1 were favored in newly diagnosed disease. A larger number of public clonotypes was shared among persistent patients (approximately 3,000) than among newly diagnosed patients (about 990). Because the primary lesion, thyroid tissue, could not be accessed, the study looked at peripheral blood alone. Compared with newly diagnosed patients, patients with persistent Graves' disease had lower TCR Shannon entropy and fewer highly expanded clones, which suggests clonal expansion.

At least ten counts were recorded for this clonotype. This clone's antigen is unknown. No base qualities exist here, and no much larger clone lies one base off it. The CDR3 sequence holds 15 residues, the cysteine and phenylalanine included. The DNA shown is the 45-base CDR3, in frame from base 1. Trimming removed 5 bases from V and 0 bases from J, leaving 14 bases between the germline ends. CDR1 and CDR2 are drawn from the germline V gene (reference sequence): DFQATT, SNEGSKA. This sample's time point label indicates: newly diagnosed GD, antithyroid drugs for less than 3 months. RNA was extracted from PBMCs in TRIzol for both TCR sequencing and RNA sequencing. Graves' disease was diagnosed according to American Thyroid Association guidelines. The patients came from an endocrinology department in Xi'an, China. Each patient gave approximately 10 milliliters of peripheral blood, collected in an EDTA anticoagulant tube. Ficoll Paque Plus density gradient separation was used to isolate PBMCs, and no further T cell sorting was done. An Agilent 2100 Bioanalyzer and agarose gel were used to assess RNA quality, and a NanoDrop 2000 was used to measure RNA concentration.

Libraries came from multiplex PCR. Reads for this sample came from an Illumina HiSeq 4000. To build TCR beta libraries, CDR3 regions were amplified by Arm-PCR using iRepertoire HTBI primers. Before sequencing, the PCR products went through gel purification. The original pipeline was this. Gene usage analysis of CDR3 amino acid clonotypes used the 55 to 65 TRBV and 14 to 15 TRBJ segments found across samples. COPE and FqMerger were used to merge filtered high-quality paired reads into contigs. Contigs were aligned with BLAST to IMGT TRBV, TRBD and TRBJ reference genes, and CDR3 was defined per IMGT. Clonotypes above 0.1% frequency were classified as highly expanded clones. Shannon entropy was used to measure repertoire diversity, and the Gini coefficient was used to measure V-J evenness. A clonotype found in more than one individual was treated as public. TCRdb cleaned the public reads at Q25 with fastp, built clones with MiXCR and kept in-frame beta chains. Rows with a matching CDR3 protein are joined into one entry that keeps the most common DNA and genes. The V and J calls were not made by the authors but by TCRdb's processing. This sample gives hundreds of thousands of distinct CDR3 sequences in total; roughly 15% of them show up just once. 15% to 20% of the sample is in the top ten clones.

This same sample was also taken into another study, of T cells in Graves' hyperthyroidism and ophthalmopathy. Reported in the second study: Stable Graves' hyperthyroidism was defined as no progression to ophthalmopathy during 18 months of follow-up. Hyperthyroidism patients were newly diagnosed, with disease duration under 2 months, and aged 18 to 65 years. Patients with uncontrolled infections, other autoimmune diseases, pregnancy or lactation were excluded. Diagnoses were established on the basis of clinical symptoms, serum thyroxine and TRAb, thyroid ultrasound, and orbital computed tomography. For the first round of RT-PCR on the TCR CDR3, the HTBI primer set was used together with the Qiagen OneStep RT-PCR kit. Most expanded thyroid clonotypes (frequency above 0.001) were also found in blood, which suggests that blood repertoires may mirror thyroid immune responses. A model built on a 13 V-J signature distinguished ophthalmopathy from stable hyperthyroidism, reaching about 88% sensitivity and 81% to 83% specificity in cross-validation and 80%/75% in testing. During validation, the model predicted progression to ophthalmopathy a median of roughly 7.1 months ahead of onset, with more than 55% sensitivity and around 73% specificity. To identify TCR V-J signatures that set the groups apart, the researchers used a discovery cohort of 90 to 100 patients, made up of 40 to 45 with Graves' ophthalmopathy and about 60 with stable Graves' hyperthyroidism. Prospective prediction of ophthalmopathy was tested in an independent validation cohort of 18 to 20 hyperthyroidism patients and 17 patients who later progressed to ophthalmopathy. The 85 to 100 discovery patients were randomly split 7:3 into training and test sets. In addition, the study compared T-cell repertoires in thyroid tissue and in blood from roughly six Graves' hyperthyroidism patients. After blood sampling, hyperthyroidism patients were treated with methimazole at a starting dose of 30 mg daily, and ophthalmopathy patients were treated with high-dose intravenous methylprednisolone. Libraries were constructed in a second round of multiplex PCR, after which size selection and purification were carried out. Paired-end sequencing of the libraries was performed with 100 bp reads on an Illumina HiSeq2000. SOAPnuke was used to process the raw data, throwing out any read that contained adapters or uncalled bases, had a mean Phred below 15, or lacked an exact constant-primer or identifier match. High-quality paired reads were merged with COPE v1.2.5, and unique nucleotide sequences were defined as clonotypes. MiTCR v1.1 was used to align clonotypes to the IMGT TRBV, TRBD and TRBJ reference segments. Only V-J combinations with frequency above 0.0001, covering about 99% of repertoires, were analysed. A TCS score was defined as the ratio of F50 (clonal expansion) to E x V (chaos), with BLOSUM62-based TCRdist applied between CDR3 peptides within each V-J. Welch's t-statistics and random forest reduced approximately 520 V-J features to 13, which were used in a naive Bayes classifier (R e1071). No statistical method was used to set the sample size in advance, and investigators knew the group allocation. The paper reports TCR Vbeta CDR3 sequencing of approximately 140 peripheral blood samples: 40 to 45 ophthalmopathy, under 80 hyperthyroidism and roughly 17 progressor patients.

The clonotype comes from a woman aged 25-40 years with Graves disease. Donor details come from another sample of the same person, matched by shared clones. The rearranged segments are TRBV20-1 and TRBJ2-1; TRBD2 could be the D gene, as 6 bases match. The sequencing here drew on peripheral blood mononuclear cells (PBMCs), taken at new diagnosis, from a patient treated with antithyroid drugs. The DNA sequence is given as TGCAGTGCTGAAGGACGGGGGAGCTCCTACAATGAGCAGTTCTTC. It codes for CSAEGRGSSYNEQFF.